These 15 T cell receptor beta chains share one sample of origin, sequenced in a study of CD8 T cells in ankylosing spondylitis. Regarding the study as a whole: There was a TCR beta motif, made of several highly homologous variants, that appeared characteristic of ankylosing spondylitis blood.

Via MiXCR, TCRdb re-called the 5' RACE reads, giving one row per CDR3 protein. Altogether some 840,000 distinct CDR3 sequences are present, over 9.5% being singletons, with the ten largest covering 0.51%. Antigens of these TCRs are unknown. Sequencing used blood, either unsorted or a sorted T cell fraction (not recorded which). The receptors stem from a male donor with ankylosing spondylitis.

The chain is built from TRBV28 and TRBJ1-1; D is possibly TRBD1 (5 bases). The CDR3 runs 16 residues. Trimming took off 7 bases at V and 6 bases at J, with 24 bases between the two ends. Germline-derived CDR1 and CDR2 are MDHEN and SYDVKM. The CDR3 region is CASTPFGGRRGAEAFF. The DNA of the CDR3 is TGTGCCAGCACCCCTTTTGGGGGGAGAAGGGGAGCTGAAGCTTTCTTT. Complete variable domain (other parts from reference TRBV28 and TRBJ1-1): DVKVTQSSRYLVKRTGEKVFLECVQDMDHENMFWYRQDPGLGLRLIYFSYDVKMKEKGDIPEGYSVSREKKERFSLILESASTNQTSMYLCASTPFGGRRGAEAFFGQGTRLTVV.

The chain employs TRBV7-9 and TRBJ2-3; TRBD2 agrees at 10 bases. V lost 5 bases and J lost 6; bases outside the gene matches: 8. This CDR3 has 15 residues. Per the germline V gene, CDR1 is SEHNR and CDR2 is FQNEAQ (reference sequence). CDR3 sequence (DNA): TGTGCCAGCAGCCGACTATATAGCGGGAGGGATACGCAGTATTTT. Residues: CASSRLYSGRDTQYF.

In its sample, this clonotype was seen a few times. J is TRBJ1-1 and V is TRBV5-6; D is perhaps TRBD1 (5 bases). This CDR3 comprises 15 residues. The ends were cut back, 4 bases at V and 1 base at J, with 14 bases in the middle. Germline assignment: CDR1 SGHDT and CDR2 YYEEEE. The CDR3 spells CASSGPDTENTEAFF. The CDR3 DNA reads as TGTGCCAGCAGCGGACCGGACACTGAGAACACTGAAGCTTTCTTT.

Here the CDR3 DNA reads TGTGCCAGCAGTGAAAAGGGGTCCCACAATGAGCAGTTCTTC. The encoded protein is CASSEKGSHNEQFF. The J gene is TRBJ2-1, the V gene TRBV2; D is perhaps TRBD1 (5 bases). This CDR3 contains 14 residues. With 2 bases removed from V and 5 bases from J, the gap between germline ends came to 10 bases. Germline V lookup: CDR1 SNHLY, CDR2 FYNNEI.

Ten or more counts support this clonotype. The chain is built from TRBV4-2 and TRBJ2-7; TRBD1 aligns across 7 bases. This CDR3 region has 15 residues. The V gene end was trimmed by 1 base and the J gene end by 2 bases; junction bases not matched to a gene: 5. Germline V gene sequence: CDR1 LGHNA, CDR2 YNFKEQ. The CDR3 DNA sequence: TGTGCCAGCAGCCAAGGAGGACAGGCTCCCTACGAGCAGTACTTC. Its translation is CASSQGGQAPYEQYF.

The chain carries TRBV20-1 and TRBJ2-5, with TRBD2 matching over 7 bases. The CDR3 runs to 13 residues. Germline CDR1 and CDR2: DFQATT and SNEGSKA (reference sequence). V was clipped by 5 bases and J by 4 bases; unmatched bases: 7. The CDR3 bases are TGCAGTGCTTGGAATTTAGCGGGAGAGACCCAGTACTTC. Encoded protein: CSAWNLAGETQYF.

In DNA form, the CDR3 reads TGTGCCAGCTCCGGCCTGACAGTCCTGAATCAGCCCCAGCATTTT. This codes for CASSGLTVLNQPQHF. This chain joins TRBV18 and TRBJ1-5; possibly TRBD1 for D (5 bases). The V gene's germline CDR1 is KGHSH and CDR2 LQKENI. The CDR3 spans 15 residues. Deletions cut 6 bases from V and 4 bases from J, with 16 bases between.

The chain is built from TRBV20-1 and TRBJ2-3, with TRBD1 as a possible D gene (6 bases). Trimming shortened V by 0 bases and J by 2 bases, and 9 bases separated the two germline ends. The CDR3 sequence is 14 residues long. Germline V gene data show CDR1 as DFQATT and CDR2 as SNEGSKA (reference sequence). Here the CDR3 reads CSAREDSATDTQYF. The CDR3, as DNA: TGCAGTGCTAGAGAGGACAGTGCCACAGATACGCAGTATTTT.

This clonotype has a handful of counts. The chain employs TRBV6-2 or TRBV6-3 and TRBJ2-1; D uncertain. The CDR3 is made up of 15 amino acids. V lost 6 bases, J lost 3 bases, and 15 bases lay in between. Germline V gives CDR1 MNHEY, CDR2 SVGEGT. The CDR3 sequence: CASRQVPAGYNEQFF. Here the CDR3 DNA reads TGTGCCAGCAGGCAAGTCCCTGCTGGCTACAATGAGCAGTTCTTC.

This clonotype has only a few counts. The V call is TRBV11-2, the J call TRBJ1-2; tentative D call: TRBD1 (6 bases). This CDR3 has 16 residues. Trimming pared 1 base from V and 8 bases from J, leaving 20 bases between. From germline, CDR1 is SGHAT and CDR2 FQNNGV. The CDR3 region has the DNA TGTGCCAGCAGCTTAGTAGGCCGGGGGAGAGGACAGGGCTACACCTTC. This codes for CASSLVGRGRGQGYTF.

V and J are TRBV28 and TRBJ2-5; 9 bases align to TRBD1. Germline lookup yields CDR1 MDHEN and CDR2 SYDVKM. The junction had 10 bases not matched to a gene; V was cut back by 4 bases and J by 4 bases. This CDR3 is 16 amino acids long. The CDR3 sequence is CASSSSDRGVGETQYF. In DNA, the CDR3 is TGTGCCAGCAGTTCCTCGGACAGGGGAGTAGGAGAGACCCAGTACTTC.

This clonotype was seen a handful of times. The chain is built from TRBV7-2 and TRBJ2-7; 8 positions match TRBD1. V lost 5 bases, J lost 2 bases, and 5 bases stayed unmatched. The germline V gene has CDR1 SGHTA and CDR2 FQGNSA. This CDR3 is built from 14 residues. The DNA for the CDR3 is TGTGCCAGCAGCCGGAGGACAGGGACCTACGAGCAGTACTTC. Translation gives CASSRRTGTYEQYF.

This clonotype was counted between two and nine times. V and J are TRBV7-2 and TRBJ1-2, with 8 bases that match TRBD1. The CDR3 runs 15 residues. J gave up 7 bases and V 0 bases, and 7 bases lay outside the gene matches. The germline V gene has CDR1 SGHTA and CDR2 FQGNSA. The CDR3 spells CASSLARGQESGYTF. The CDR3 nucleotides read TGTGCCAGCAGCTTAGCGAGGGGACAGGAGTCTGGCTACACCTTC.

This clonotype was recorded a few times. The chain carries TRBV4-3 and TRBJ1-4; D perhaps matches TRBD1 (6 bases). The CDR3 is 15 amino acids. V dropped 0 bases and J dropped 7 bases, with 12 bases sitting between them. CDR1 and CDR2 (germline): LGHNA, YSLEER. This chain's CDR3 is CASSQEGGSSEKLFF. CDR3 nucleotides: TGCGCCAGCAGCCAAGAAGGGGGTTCGAGTGAAAAACTGTTTTTT.

Concerning this clonotype itself: This CDR3 is missing its conserved last phenylalanine or tryptophan, likely due to a read error. The chain couples TRBV20-1 to TRBJ2-7, with 15 positions matching TRBD2. Germline CDR1 reads DFQATT; CDR2 reads SNEGSKA (reference sequence). The CDR3 length is 22 residues. V shed 1 base, J shed 3 bases, and the junction held 22 bases outside the gene matches. The DNA of the CDR3 is TGCAGTGCTAGAGGCTGGGAAGGACTAGCGGGAGGGTCTACTCGAGCAGGCTACGAGCAGTACATC. Translation: CSARGWEGLAGGSTRAGYEQYI.